Below are 11 T cell receptor beta chains sequenced from a single sample in a study of T-cell reconstitution after alpha-beta-depleted transplantation in children (dated by TCRdb to 2016 to 2018). Receptor amplification or capture employed PCR. TCRdb shows the sequencer as Illumina HiSeq 2500. TCR libraries were prepared with molecular barcoding, using unique molecular identifiers to normalize TCRbeta repertoire quantification. Clones were called with MiXCR by TCRdb after fastp trimmed the public reads at Q25, and only in-frame beta chains were retained. All rows with the same CDR3 protein become a single entry with the most common DNA and genes. In this sample the table shows 360,000 or so distinct CDR3 sequences, around 20% of which occur a single time. Over 3.5% of the sample lies in the top ten. Sequencing used PBMCs from the stem cell graft donor, obtained from the stem cell graft. The receptors were gathered from a human donor who donated a stem cell graft to a child with acute myeloid leukemia.

This clonotype has a count of ten or more. The chain has TRBV20-1 and TRBJ2-2, with 9 bases that match TRBD1. The CDR3 contains 17 residues. Trimming cost V 0 bases and J 4 bases; bases outside gene matches: 9. Per germline, CDR1 DFQATT and CDR2 SNEGSKA (reference sequence). CDR3 sequence: CSARDKHRGQGTGELFF. The CDR3 DNA reads TGCAGTGCTAGAGACAAACACAGGGGGCAAGGCACCGGGGAGCTGTTTTTT.

J is TRBJ2-7 and V is TRBV20-1; D may be TRBD2 (6 bases). Germline assignment: CDR1 DFQATT and CDR2 SNEGSKA (reference sequence). The CDR3 is 14 amino acids. Trimming pared 1 base from V and 3 bases from J, leaving 13 bases between. In nucleotides, the CDR3 is TGCAGTGCTAGAGTCGCTGGCGGGAACTACGAGCAGTACTTC. Its translation is CSARVAGGNYEQYF.

The chain combines TRBV25-1 with TRBJ1-6, with no clear D. The CDR3 totals 12 residues. Deletions cut 2 bases from V and 13 bases from J, with 9 bases between. From germline, CDR1 is MGHDK and CDR2 SYGVNS. CDR3 sequence (DNA): TGTGCCAGCAGTGAAGGTTTCGCCCCCCTCCACTTT. The encoded protein is CASSEGFAPLHF.

V usage is TRBV7-9 and J usage is TRBJ2-3; 8 bases are shared with TRBD1. Germline assignment: CDR1 SEHNR and CDR2 FQNEAQ (reference sequence). This CDR3 has 16 amino acids. The trim removed 5 bases at V and 0 bases at J, leaving 7 bases unmatched. CDR3 protein: CASSSTGGTSTDTQYF. The CDR3 DNA reads as TGTGCCAGCAGCAGTACAGGGGGGACTAGCACAGATACGCAGTATTTT.

The rearrangement joins TRBV3-1 to TRBJ1-2, with 10 positions matching TRBD1. V shed 4 bases and J 3 bases; nucleotides not matched to a gene: 2. CDR1 and CDR2 (germline): LGHDT, YNNKEL (reference sequence). The length of the CDR3 is 14 residues. CDR3 in DNA: TGTGCCAGCAGCCCCGGGACAGGGGACTATGGCTACACCTTC. It yields the protein CASSPGTGDYGYTF.

This clonotype occurred many times. V usage is TRBV6-5 and J usage is TRBJ1-5; possible D gene TRBD1, 6 bases. The CDR3 totals 14 residues. Per germline, CDR1 MNHEY and CDR2 SVGAGI. V lost 4 bases, J lost 15 bases, and 22 bases lay in between. The CDR3 DNA reads as TGTGCCAGCAGTTTAAGGGCTGGACAGATCCGCTTGCATTTT. It translates to CASSLRAGQIRLHF.

The chain carries TRBV20-1 and TRBJ1-1; no reliable D call. Germline V gene sequence: CDR1 DFQATT, CDR2 SNEGSKA (reference sequence). The CDR3 has 11 amino acids. The DNA of the CDR3 is TGCAGCCCATTTCGACGGGGTGAAGCTTTCTTT. Translating it yields CSPFRRGEAFF.

This clonotype appeared a few times. The CDR3 DNA is TGCAGTGAAGGCGGGAGCTCCTACAATGAGCAGTTCTTC. The encoded protein is CSEGGSSYNEQFF. This chain connects TRBV20-1 to TRBJ2-1, with TRBD2 matching 7 bases. The germline V gene encodes CDR1 DFQATT and CDR2 SNEGSKA (reference sequence). V shed 7 bases and J 0 bases; nucleotides not matched to a gene: 3. The CDR3 has 13 amino acids.

In this sample, this clonotype turned up a few times. The J gene is TRBJ2-3, the V gene TRBV4-1, with D perhaps assigned TRBD1 or TRBD2 (5 bases each). In germline, CDR1 is MGHRA, CDR2 YSYEKL. Trimming cost V 7 bases and J 0 bases, with 11 bases left between them. The CDR3 runs 14 residues. The CDR3 is CASTPGASTDTQYF. The CDR3 region has the DNA TGCGCCAGCACCCCCGGGGCTAGCACAGATACGCAGTATTTT.

V gene TRBV24-1 combines with J gene TRBJ2-1, with 8 positions matching TRBD2. The V segment lost 5 bases and the J segment 10 bases; nucleotides outside the gene matches: 18. This CDR3 is 17 amino acids long. Germline V gene sequence: CDR1 KGHDR, CDR2 SFDVKD. CDR3 in amino acids: CATSVSRGSGNYREQFF. The CDR3 DNA follows: TGTGCCACCAGTGTTTCCCGCGGTAGCGGGAATTACCGCGAGCAGTTCTTC.

Many counts were recorded for this clonotype. The rearrangement joins TRBV20-1 to TRBJ2-7; TRBD2 aligns across 9 bases. Trimming cost V 5 bases and J 3 bases; bases outside gene matches: 5. The CDR3 runs to 13 residues. CDR1 and CDR2 from the germline V gene are DFQATT and SNEGSKA (reference sequence). The CDR3 DNA follows: TGCAGTGCTCCTAGCGGGGATCTCTACGAGCAGTACTTC. Translation: CSAPSGDLYEQYF.